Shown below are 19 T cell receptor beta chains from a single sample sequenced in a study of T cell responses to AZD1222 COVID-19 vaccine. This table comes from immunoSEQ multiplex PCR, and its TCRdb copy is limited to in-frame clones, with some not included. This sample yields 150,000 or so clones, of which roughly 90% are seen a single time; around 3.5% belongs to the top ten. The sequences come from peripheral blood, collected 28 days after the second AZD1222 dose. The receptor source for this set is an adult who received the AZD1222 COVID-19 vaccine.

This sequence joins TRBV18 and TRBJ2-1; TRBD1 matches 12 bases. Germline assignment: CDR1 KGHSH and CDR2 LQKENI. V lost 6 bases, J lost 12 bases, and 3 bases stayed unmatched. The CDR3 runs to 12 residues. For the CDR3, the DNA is TGTGCCAGCTCCGGGACAGGGGGCTTGCAGTTCTTC. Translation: CASSGTGGLQFF.

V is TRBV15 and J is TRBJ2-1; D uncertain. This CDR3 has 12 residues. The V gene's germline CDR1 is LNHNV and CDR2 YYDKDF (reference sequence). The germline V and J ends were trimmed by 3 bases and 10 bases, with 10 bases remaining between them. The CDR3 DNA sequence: TGTGCCACCAGCAGGACCGAAGGGGAGCAGTTCTTC. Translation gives CATSRTEGEQFF.

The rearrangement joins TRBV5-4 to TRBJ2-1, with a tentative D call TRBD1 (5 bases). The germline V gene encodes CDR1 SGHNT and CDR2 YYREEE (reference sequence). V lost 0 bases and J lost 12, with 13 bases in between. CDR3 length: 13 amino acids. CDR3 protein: CASSLGSNRGQFF. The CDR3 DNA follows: TGTGCCAGCAGCTTGGGGAGTAATAGGGGGCAGTTCTTC. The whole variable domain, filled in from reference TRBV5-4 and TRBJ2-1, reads ETGVTQSPTHLIKTRGQQVTLRCSSQSGHNTVSWYQQALGQGPQFIFQYYREEENGRGNFPPRFSGLQFPNYSSELNVNALELDDSALYLCASSLGSNRGQFFGPGTRLTVL.

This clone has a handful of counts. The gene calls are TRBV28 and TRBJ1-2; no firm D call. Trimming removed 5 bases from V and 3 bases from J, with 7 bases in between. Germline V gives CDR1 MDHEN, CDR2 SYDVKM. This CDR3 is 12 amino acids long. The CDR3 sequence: CASSPGDYGYTF. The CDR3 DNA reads TGTGCCAGCAGTCCGGGAGACTATGGCTACACCTTC.

The chain's CDR3 is CASSLMTKNGYTF. DNA for the CDR3: TGTGCCAGCAGCTTAATGACAAAGAATGGCTACACCTTC. The V and J genes are TRBV7-9 and TRBJ1-2; D call uncertain. With 2 bases removed from V and 6 bases from J, the gap between germline ends came to 10 bases. The CDR3 length is 13 residues. Germline CDR1 is SEHNR and CDR2 is FQNEAQ (reference sequence).

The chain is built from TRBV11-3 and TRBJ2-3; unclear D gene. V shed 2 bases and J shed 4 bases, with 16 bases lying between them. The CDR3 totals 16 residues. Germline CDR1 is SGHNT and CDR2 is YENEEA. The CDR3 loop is CASSLIYGPEADTQYF. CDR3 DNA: TGTGCCAGCAGCTTAATCTACGGCCCCGAGGCAGATACGCAGTATTTT. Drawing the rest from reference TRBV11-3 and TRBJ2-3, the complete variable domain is EAGVVQSPRYKIIEKKQPVAFWCNPISGHNTLYWYLQNLGQGPELLIRYENEEAVDDSQLPKDRFSAERLKGVDSTLKIQPAELGDSAVYLCASSLIYGPEADTQYFGPGTRLTVL.

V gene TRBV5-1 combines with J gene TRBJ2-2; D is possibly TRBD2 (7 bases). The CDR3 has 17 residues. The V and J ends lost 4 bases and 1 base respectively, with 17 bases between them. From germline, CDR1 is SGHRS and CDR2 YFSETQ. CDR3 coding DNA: TGCGCCAGCAGCCCGGAGGCGGGGGCCGAGAACACCGGGGAGCTGTTTTTT. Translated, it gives CASSPEAGAENTGELFF.

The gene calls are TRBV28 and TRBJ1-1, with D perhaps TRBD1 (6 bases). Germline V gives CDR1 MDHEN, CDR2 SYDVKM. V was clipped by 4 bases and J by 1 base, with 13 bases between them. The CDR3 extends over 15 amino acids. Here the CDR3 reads CASSSGQPENTEAFF. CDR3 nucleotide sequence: TGTGCCAGCAGTTCCGGACAGCCGGAGAACACTGAAGCTTTCTTT.

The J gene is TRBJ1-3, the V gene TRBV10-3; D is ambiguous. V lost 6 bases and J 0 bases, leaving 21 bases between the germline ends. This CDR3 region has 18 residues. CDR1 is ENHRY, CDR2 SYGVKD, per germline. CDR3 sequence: CAIRGHSGPNPSGNTIYF. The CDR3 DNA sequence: TGTGCCATCAGGGGTCACTCCGGGCCAAACCCCTCTGGAAACACCATATATTTT.

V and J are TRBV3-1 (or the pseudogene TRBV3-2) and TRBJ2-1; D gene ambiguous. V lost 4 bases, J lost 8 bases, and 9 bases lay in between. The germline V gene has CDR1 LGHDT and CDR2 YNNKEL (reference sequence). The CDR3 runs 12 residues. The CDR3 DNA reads TGTGCCAGCAGCCTTGGGCTACATGAGCAGTTCTTC. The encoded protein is CASSLGLHEQFF.

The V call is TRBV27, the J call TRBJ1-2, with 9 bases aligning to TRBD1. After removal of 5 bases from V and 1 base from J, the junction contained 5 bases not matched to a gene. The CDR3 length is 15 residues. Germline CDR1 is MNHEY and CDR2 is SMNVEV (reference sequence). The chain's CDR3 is CASSQSTGGNYGYTF. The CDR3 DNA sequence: TGTGCCAGCAGTCAATCGACAGGGGGTAACTATGGCTACACCTTC.

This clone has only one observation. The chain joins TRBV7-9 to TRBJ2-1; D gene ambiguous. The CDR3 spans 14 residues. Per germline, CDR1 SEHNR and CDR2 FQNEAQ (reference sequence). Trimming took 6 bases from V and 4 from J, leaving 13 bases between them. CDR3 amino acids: CASSLKGQYNEQFF. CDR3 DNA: TGTGCCAGCAGTTTGAAGGGCCAGTACAATGAGCAGTTCTTC.

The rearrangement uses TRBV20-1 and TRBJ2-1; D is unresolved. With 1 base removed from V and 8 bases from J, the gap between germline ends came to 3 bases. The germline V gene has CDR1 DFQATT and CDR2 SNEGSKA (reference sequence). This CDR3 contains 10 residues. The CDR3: CSARGDEQFF. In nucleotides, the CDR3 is TGCAGTGCTAGAGGCGATGAGCAGTTCTTC.

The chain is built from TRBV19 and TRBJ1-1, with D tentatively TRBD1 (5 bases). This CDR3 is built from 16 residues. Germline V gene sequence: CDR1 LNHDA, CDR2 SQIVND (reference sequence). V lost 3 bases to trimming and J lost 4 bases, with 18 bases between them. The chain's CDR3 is CASSMGTGGRGTEAFF. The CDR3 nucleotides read TGTGCCAGTAGTATGGGTACGGGGGGTAGGGGCACTGAAGCTTTCTTT.

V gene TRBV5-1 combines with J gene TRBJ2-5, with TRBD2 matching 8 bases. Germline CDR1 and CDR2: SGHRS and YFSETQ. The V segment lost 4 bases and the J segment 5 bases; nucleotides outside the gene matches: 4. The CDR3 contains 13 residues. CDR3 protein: CASSQAGDETQYF. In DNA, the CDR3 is TGCGCCAGCAGCCAAGCGGGAGATGAGACCCAGTACTTC.

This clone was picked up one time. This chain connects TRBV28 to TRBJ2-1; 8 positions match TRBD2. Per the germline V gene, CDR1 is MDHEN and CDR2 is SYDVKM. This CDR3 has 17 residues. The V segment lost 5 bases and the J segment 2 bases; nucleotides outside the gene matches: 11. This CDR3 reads CASSTPGLAGTYNEQFF. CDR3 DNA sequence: TGTGCCAGCAGTACCCCCGGACTAGCCGGAACCTACAATGAGCAGTTCTTC.

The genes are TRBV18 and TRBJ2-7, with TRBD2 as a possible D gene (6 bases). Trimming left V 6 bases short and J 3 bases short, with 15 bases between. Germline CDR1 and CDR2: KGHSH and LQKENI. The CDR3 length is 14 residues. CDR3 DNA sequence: TGTGCCAGCTCCTCCGGGGGAGCTTTCTACGAGCAGTACTTC. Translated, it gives CASSSGGAFYEQYF. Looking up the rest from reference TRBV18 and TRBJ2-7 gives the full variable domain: NAGVMQNPRHLVRRRGQEARLRCSPMKGHSHVYWYRQLPEEGLKFMVYLQKENIIDESGMPKERFSAEFPKEGPSILRIQQVVRGDSAAYFCASSSGGAFYEQYFGPGTRLTVT.

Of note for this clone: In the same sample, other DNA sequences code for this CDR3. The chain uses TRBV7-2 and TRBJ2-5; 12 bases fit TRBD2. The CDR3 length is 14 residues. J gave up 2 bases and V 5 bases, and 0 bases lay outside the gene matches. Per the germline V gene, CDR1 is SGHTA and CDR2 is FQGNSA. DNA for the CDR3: TGTGCCAGCAGCGGACTAGCGGGACAAGAGACCCAGTACTTC. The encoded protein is CASSGLAGQETQYF.

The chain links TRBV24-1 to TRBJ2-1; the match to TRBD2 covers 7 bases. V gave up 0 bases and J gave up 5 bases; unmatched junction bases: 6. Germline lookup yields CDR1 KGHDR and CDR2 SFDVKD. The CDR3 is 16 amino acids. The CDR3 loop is CATSDLKFAGDNEQFF. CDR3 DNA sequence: TGTGCCACCAGTGATTTGAAGTTTGCGGGAGACAATGAGCAGTTCTTC.